The entry that follows covers one T cell receptor (beta chain) sequence. Its antigen is unknown. The CDR3 is 12 amino acids. Trimming cost V 3 bases and J 6 bases, with 9 bases left between them. CDR1 is SEHNR and CDR2 is FQNEAQ in the germline V gene (reference sequence). The sample is drawn from a study of cytomegalovirus exposure and HLA in healthy donors. On the study more broadly: Among several hundred genotyped donors, approximately 80% fell in the Caucasian-associated ancestry cluster. General observations from the study: Prediction of most subjects' HLA-A and HLA-B alleles by TCR beta sequences was reportedly accurate. Published work reported that the classifier diagnosed cytomegalovirus status with high specificity and sensitivity. Using a false discovery rate of 0.05, a later analysis showed that 16,951 TCR beta sequences were associated with HLA alleles.

The PCR made use of 60 Vbeta and 13 Jbeta primers. Clones were read by immunoSEQ multiplex PCR, and TCRdb kept only the in-frame ones, dropping some. In the table there are about 130,000 clones, around 80% of which are singletons. This sequence joins TRBV7-9 and TRBJ2-7; TRBD2 is a possible D gene (5 bases). The receptor was derived from a human donor in good health. Sequencing was carried out using PBMCs. As DNA, the CDR3 is TGTGCCAGCAGCTTCGGGGTAAGCGAGCAGTACTTC. It is translated as CASSFGVSEQYF.